Detailed here is one TCR beta chain. Original analysis: Scientists estimated how many nucleated cells there were by amplifying reference gene primers. Repertoires were generated with immunoSEQ multiplex PCR, while TCRdb's copy carries only in-frame clones and drops some. V, J and clone size are those of that table, while D and trimming were read from the DNA. Counted here are around 58,000 clones, roughly 85% occurring once; the ten biggest clones make up about 18%. The germline CDR1 and CDR2 sequences are MNHEY and SVGAGI. After removal of 11 bases from V and 4 bases from J, the junction contained 10 bases not matched to a gene. This CDR3 is 14 amino acids long. This sample was included in a study of blood T cell repertoires in COVID-19. For the study at large: Both acute and convalescent COVID-19 samples were obtained from the United States, Italy and Spain. PBMCs, B-cell-depleted T cells, or T cells were the source of the cDNA or gDNA that made up the material.

Sample: peripheral blood. This clonotype was sampled from a human donor in a cohort sampled during active COVID-19. The V call is TRBV6-5, the J call TRBJ1-4; TRBD1 matches 7 bases. CDR3 residues: CAGRPGQNNEKLFF. The CDR3 nucleotides read TGTGCCGGACGTCCGGGACAGAATAATGAAAAACTGTTTTTT.